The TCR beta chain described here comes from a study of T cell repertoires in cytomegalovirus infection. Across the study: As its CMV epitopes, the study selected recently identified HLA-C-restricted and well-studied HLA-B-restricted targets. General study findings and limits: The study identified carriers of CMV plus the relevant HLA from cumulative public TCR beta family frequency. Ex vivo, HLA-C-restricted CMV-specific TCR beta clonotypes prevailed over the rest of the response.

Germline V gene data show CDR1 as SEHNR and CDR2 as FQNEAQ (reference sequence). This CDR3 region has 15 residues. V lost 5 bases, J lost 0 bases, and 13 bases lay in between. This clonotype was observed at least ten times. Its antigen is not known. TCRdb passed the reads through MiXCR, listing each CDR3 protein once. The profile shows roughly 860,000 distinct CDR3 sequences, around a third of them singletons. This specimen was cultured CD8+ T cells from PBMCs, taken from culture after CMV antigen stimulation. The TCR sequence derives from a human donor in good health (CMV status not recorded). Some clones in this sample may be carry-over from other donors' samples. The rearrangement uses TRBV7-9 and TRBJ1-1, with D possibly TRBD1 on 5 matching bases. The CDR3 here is CASSLLGAMNTEAFF. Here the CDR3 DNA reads TGTGCCAGCAGCCTCCTAGGGGCTATGAACACTGAAGCTTTCTTT. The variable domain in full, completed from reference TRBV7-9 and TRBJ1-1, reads DTGVSQNPRHKITKRGQNVTFRCDPISEHNRLYWYRQTLGQGPEFLTYFQNEAQLEKSRLLSDRFSAERPKGSFSTLEIQRTEQGDSAMYLCASSLLGAMNTEAFFGQGTRLTVV.